These T cell receptor beta chains were read from a single sample in a study of CD8+ T cells in alopecia areata. Clones were sequenced by immunoSEQ multiplex PCR, and TCRdb holds only the in-frame ones, with some missing. The data show 150,000 to 200,000 clones, around three fifths seen once. The source was CD4+ T cells sorted from blood, collected at week 24, from a patient treated with tofacitinib. These receptors were collected from a human donor with alopecia areata. Each CDR3 is given with its conserved first and last residue. Fields, in order: J gene, clone size, V gene, D gene, CDR3 protein, CDR3 DNA. The D gene is left open where the match is weak. Size values are once, few and many counts, or a class for expanded clones, and some rows have none.

J gene: TRBJ1-2; clone size: .; V gene: TRBV29-1; D gene: .; CDR3 protein: CSVAPQGSYGYTF; CDR3 DNA: TGCAGCGTTGCCCCACAGGGAAGCTATGGCTACACCTTC
J gene: TRBJ2-5; clone size: .; V gene: TRBV2; D gene: .; CDR3 protein: CASSDETETQYF; CDR3 DNA: TGTGCCAGCAGTGATGAGACCGAGACCCAGTACTTC
J gene: TRBJ1-1; clone size: once; V gene: TRBV6-6; D gene: .; CDR3 protein: CASRMDSTFEAFF; CDR3 DNA: TGTGCCAGCAGAATGGACAGTACATTTGAAGCTTTCTTT
J gene: TRBJ2-5; clone size: .; V gene: TRBV6-5; D gene: .; CDR3 protein: CASSSTRKETQYF; CDR3 DNA: TGTGCCAGCAGTTCAACTAGAAAAGAGACCCAGTACTTC
J gene: TRBJ2-3; clone size: .; V gene: TRBV4-1; D gene: .; CDR3 protein: CASSLIHPDTQYF; CDR3 DNA: TGCGCCAGCAGCTTAATCCATCCAGATACGCAGTATTTT
J gene: TRBJ1-1; clone size: .; V gene: TRBV2; D gene: TRBD1; CDR3 protein: CASSEDRGRGTEAFF; CDR3 DNA: TGTGCCAGCAGTGAGGACAGGGGGCGCGGCACTGAAGCTTTCTTT
J gene: TRBJ1-5; clone size: once; V gene: TRBV2; D gene: TRBD1; CDR3 protein: CASTGGQGFFGNQPQHF; CDR3 DNA: TGTGCCAGCACCGGGGGACAGGGGTTTTTCGGCAATCAGCCCCAGCATTTT
J gene: TRBJ1-6; clone size: .; V gene: TRBV25-1; D gene: .; CDR3 protein: CASSEQGGSSPLHF; CDR3 DNA: TGTGCCAGCAGTGAACAAGGAGGATCTTCACCCCTCCACTTT
J gene: TRBJ2-5; clone size: .; V gene: TRBV29-1; D gene: TRBD1; CDR3 protein: CSVDRVVSQETQYF; CDR3 DNA: TGCAGCGTGGACAGGGTGGTCAGCCAAGAGACCCAGTACTTC
J gene: TRBJ2-5; clone size: few; V gene: TRBV23-1; D gene: .; CDR3 protein: CASSRTQQETQYF; CDR3 DNA: TGCGCCAGCAGTCGGACCCAACAAGAGACCCAGTACTTC
J gene: TRBJ2-3; clone size: few; V gene: TRBV2; D gene: TRBD1; CDR3 protein: CASIGTGQTDTQYF; CDR3 DNA: TGTGCCAGCATCGGGACAGGGCAGACAGATACGCAGTATTTT
J gene: TRBJ2-6; clone size: .; V gene: TRBV11-2; D gene: .; CDR3 protein: CASSLSTGANVLTF; CDR3 DNA: TGTGCCAGCAGCCTCAGTACCGGGGCCAACGTCCTGACTTTC
J gene: TRBJ1-2; clone size: .; V gene: TRBV6-5; D gene: TRBD1; CDR3 protein: CASRSSGTGNYGYTF; CDR3 DNA: TGTGCCAGCAGGAGTTCCGGGACAGGGAACTATGGCTACACCTTC
J gene: TRBJ2-5; clone size: .; V gene: TRBV30; D gene: .; CDR3 protein: CAIRRVETQYF; CDR3 DNA: TGTGCCATCCGCCGGGTAGAGACCCAGTACTTC
J gene: TRBJ2-7; clone size: .; V gene: TRBV15; D gene: .; CDR3 protein: CATSTRTDSAYEQYF; CDR3 DNA: TGTGCCACCAGCACAAGGACGGACTCTGCGTACGAGCAGTACTTC
J gene: TRBJ2-7; clone size: .; V gene: TRBV7-9; D gene: TRBD2; CDR3 protein: CASSSGLAGAYEQYF; CDR3 DNA: TGTGCCAGCAGCTCCGGACTAGCGGGGGCCTACGAGCAGTACTTC
J gene: TRBJ2-2; clone size: .; V gene: TRBV29-1; D gene: .; CDR3 protein: CSVAEQGRSGELFF; CDR3 DNA: TGCAGCGTCGCTGAGCAGGGACGATCCGGGGAGCTGTTTTTT
J gene: TRBJ2-2; clone size: .; V gene: TRBV7-9; D gene: .; CDR3 protein: CASSFDSQLFF; CDR3 DNA: TGTGCCAGCAGCTTTGACAGTCAGCTGTTTTTT
J gene: TRBJ1-6; clone size: few; V gene: TRBV6-5; D gene: TRBD1; CDR3 protein: CASRGQTGHNSPLHF; CDR3 DNA: TGTGCCAGCAGGGGCCAGACAGGGCACAATTCACCCCTCCACTTT
J gene: TRBJ2-5; clone size: .; V gene: TRBV4-2; D gene: TRBD2; CDR3 protein: CASSQYSLAGGEETQYF; CDR3 DNA: TGTGCCAGCAGCCAATATTCCCTAGCGGGGGGAGAAGAGACCCAGTACTTC